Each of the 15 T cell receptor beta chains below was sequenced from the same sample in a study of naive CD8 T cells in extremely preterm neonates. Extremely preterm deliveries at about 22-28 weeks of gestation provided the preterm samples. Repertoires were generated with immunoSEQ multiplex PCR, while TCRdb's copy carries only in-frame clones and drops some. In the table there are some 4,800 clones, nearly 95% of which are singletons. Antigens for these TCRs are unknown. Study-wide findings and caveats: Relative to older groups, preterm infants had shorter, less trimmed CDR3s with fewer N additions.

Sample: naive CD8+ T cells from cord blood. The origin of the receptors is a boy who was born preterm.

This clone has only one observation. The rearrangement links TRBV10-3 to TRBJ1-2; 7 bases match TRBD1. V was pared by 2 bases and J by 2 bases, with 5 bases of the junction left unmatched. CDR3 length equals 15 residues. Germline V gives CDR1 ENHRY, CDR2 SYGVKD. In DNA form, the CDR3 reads TGTGCCATCAGTGAGGATCTGACAGGGAACTATGGCTACACCTTC. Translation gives CAISEDLTGNYGYTF.

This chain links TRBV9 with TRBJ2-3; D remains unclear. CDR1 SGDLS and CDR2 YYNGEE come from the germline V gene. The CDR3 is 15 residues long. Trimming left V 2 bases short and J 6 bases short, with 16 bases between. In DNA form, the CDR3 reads TGTGCCAGCAGCGTCGCTACGTCAGGCTCGGATACGCAGTATTTT. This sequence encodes CASSVATSGSDTQYF.

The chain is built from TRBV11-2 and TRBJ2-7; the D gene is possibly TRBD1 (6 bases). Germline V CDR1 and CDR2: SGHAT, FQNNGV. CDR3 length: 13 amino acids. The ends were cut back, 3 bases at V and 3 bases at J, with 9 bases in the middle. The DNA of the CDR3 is TGTGCCAGCAGCTTTTGGGACAACTACGAGCAGTACTTC. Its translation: CASSFWDNYEQYF. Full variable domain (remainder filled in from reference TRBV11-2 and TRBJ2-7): EAGVAQSPRYKIIEKRQSVAFWCNPISGHATLYWYQQILGQGPKLLIQFQNNGVVDDSQLPKDRFSAERLKGVDSTLKIQPAKLEDSAVYLCASSFWDNYEQYFGPGTRLTVT.

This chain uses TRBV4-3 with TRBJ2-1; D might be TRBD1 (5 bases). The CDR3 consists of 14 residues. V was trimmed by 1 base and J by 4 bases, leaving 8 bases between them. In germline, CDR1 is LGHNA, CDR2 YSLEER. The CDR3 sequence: CASSQATAYNEQFF. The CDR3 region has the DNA TGCGCCAGCAGCCAAGCGACAGCTTACAATGAGCAGTTCTTC.

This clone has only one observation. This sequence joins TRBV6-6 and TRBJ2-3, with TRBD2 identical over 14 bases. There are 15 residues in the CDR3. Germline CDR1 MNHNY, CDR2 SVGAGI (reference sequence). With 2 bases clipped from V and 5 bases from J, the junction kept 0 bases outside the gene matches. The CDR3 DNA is TGTGCCAGCAGTTACGGGACTAGCGGGAGAGATACGCAGTATTTT. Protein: CASSYGTSGRDTQYF.

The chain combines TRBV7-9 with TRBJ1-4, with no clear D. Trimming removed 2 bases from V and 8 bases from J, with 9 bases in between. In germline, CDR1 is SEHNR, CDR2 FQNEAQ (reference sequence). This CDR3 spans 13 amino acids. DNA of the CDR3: TGTGCCAGCAGCTTATTTGCGGAAGAAAAACTGTTTTTT. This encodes CASSLFAEEKLFF.

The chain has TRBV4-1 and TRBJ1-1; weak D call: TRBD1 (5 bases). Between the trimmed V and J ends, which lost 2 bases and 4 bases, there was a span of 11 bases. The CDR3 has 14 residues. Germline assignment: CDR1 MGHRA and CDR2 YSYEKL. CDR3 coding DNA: TGCGCCAGCAGCCAACAGGGAGCCCTCACTGAAGCTTTCTTT. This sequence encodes CASSQQGALTEAFF.

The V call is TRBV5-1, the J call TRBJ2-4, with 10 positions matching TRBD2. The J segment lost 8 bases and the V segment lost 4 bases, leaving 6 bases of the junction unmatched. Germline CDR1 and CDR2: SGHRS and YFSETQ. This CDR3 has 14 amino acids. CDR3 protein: CASSPSGRVDIQYF. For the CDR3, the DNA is TGCGCCAGCAGCCCTAGCGGGAGAGTGGACATTCAGTACTTC.

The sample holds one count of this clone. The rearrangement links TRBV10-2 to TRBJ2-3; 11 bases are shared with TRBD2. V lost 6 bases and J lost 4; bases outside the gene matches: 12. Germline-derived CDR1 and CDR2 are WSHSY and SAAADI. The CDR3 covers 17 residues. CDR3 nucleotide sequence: TGCGCCAGCAGCGCTTTTTTGTTAGCGGGAGGGTCAGATACGCAGTATTTT. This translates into CASSAFLLAGGSDTQYF.

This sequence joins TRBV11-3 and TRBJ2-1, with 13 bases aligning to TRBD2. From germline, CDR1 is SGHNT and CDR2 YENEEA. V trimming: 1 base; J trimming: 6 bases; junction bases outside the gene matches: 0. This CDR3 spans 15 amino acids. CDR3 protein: CASSLGTSGSNEQFF. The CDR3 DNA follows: TGTGCCAGCAGCTTAGGGACTAGCGGGAGCAATGAGCAGTTCTTC.

The CDR3 DNA reads TGTGCCAGCAGTTACAACTACGAGCAGTACTTC. It encodes CASSYNYEQYF. The chain joins TRBV6-1 to TRBJ2-7, with D uncertain. Germline values: CDR1 MNHNS, CDR2 SASEGT. This CDR3 is built from 11 residues. The V gene lost 5 bases and the J gene lost 3 bases, with 5 bases spanning the gap.

The CDR3 DNA is TGTGCCAGCAGCGTAGGTGGGACAGGGAACACCGGGGAGCTGTTTTTT. Translation gives CASSVGGTGNTGELFF. The chain couples TRBV9 to TRBJ2-2; 8 bases are a match to TRBD1. The length of the CDR3 is 16 residues. Germline V gene lookup returns CDR1 SGDLS and CDR2 YYNGEE. Losses at the gene ends were 0 bases for V and 1 base for J; bases not matched to a gene: 2. Drawing the rest from reference TRBV9 and TRBJ2-2, the complete variable domain is DSGVTQTPKHLITATGQRVTLRCSPRSGDLSVYWYQQSLDQGLQFLIQYYNGEERAKGNILERFSAQQFPDLHSELNLSSLELGDSALYFCASSVGGTGNTGELFFGEGSRLTVL.

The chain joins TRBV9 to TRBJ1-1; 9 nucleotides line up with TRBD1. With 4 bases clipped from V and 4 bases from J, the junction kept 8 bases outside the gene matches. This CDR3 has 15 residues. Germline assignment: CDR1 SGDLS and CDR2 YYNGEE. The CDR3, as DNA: TGTGCCAGCAGCAAGATCCGGGACAGGGTCACTGAAGCTTTCTTT. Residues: CASSKIRDRVTEAFF.

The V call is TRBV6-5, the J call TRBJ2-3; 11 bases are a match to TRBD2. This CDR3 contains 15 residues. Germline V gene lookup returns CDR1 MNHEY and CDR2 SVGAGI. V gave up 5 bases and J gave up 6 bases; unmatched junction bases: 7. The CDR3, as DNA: TGTGCCAGCAGTCCCGGGACTAGCGGAAGGGATACGCAGTATTTT. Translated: CASSPGTSGRDTQYF.

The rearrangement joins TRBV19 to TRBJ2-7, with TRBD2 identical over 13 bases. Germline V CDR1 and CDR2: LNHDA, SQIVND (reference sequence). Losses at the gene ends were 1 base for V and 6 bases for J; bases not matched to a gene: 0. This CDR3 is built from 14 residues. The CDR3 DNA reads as TGTGCCAGTAGTATAGGGACTAGCGGGAGCGAGCAGTACTTC. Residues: CASSIGTSGSEQYF.